The 26 T cell receptor beta chains below all came from one sample that was sequenced in a study of Graves' ophthalmopathy and Graves' hyperthyroidism. Amplification of TCR beta CDR3 regions used RNA transcripts. Investigators did first-round RT-PCR with HTBI primers, then second-round multiplex PCR. MiXCR, applied by TCRdb to the multiplex PCR reads, yields one record per CDR3 protein. The table records roughly 230,000 distinct CDR3 sequences, 20% to 25% of them present only once. Material for sequencing was peripheral blood. The source is a woman aged 50 to 60 with Graves' ophthalmopathy.

Ten or more counts support this clonotype. The V call is TRBV19, the J call TRBJ2-7; 10 positions match TRBD2. V lost 4 bases and J lost 0; bases outside the gene matches: 6. This CDR3 has 16 residues. In germline, CDR1 is LNHDA, CDR2 SQIVND (reference sequence). The CDR3 DNA follows: TGTGCCAGTAGTAAGGGGGGACTAGCGATCTCCTACGAGCAGTACTTC. This sequence encodes CASSKGGLAISYEQYF.

The chain uses TRBV28 and TRBJ2-2; D may correspond to TRBD1 or TRBD2 (5 bases each). Deletions cut 3 bases from V and 3 bases from J, with 8 bases between. This CDR3 is 14 amino acids long. Germline V gene lookup returns CDR1 MDHEN and CDR2 SYDVKM. The CDR3 protein is CASSLGPYTGELFF. In DNA form, the CDR3 reads TGTGCCAGCAGTTTGGGACCGTACACCGGGGAGCTGTTTTTT.

A remark on this clonotype: One end of the junction fails to match germline, which may point to a read error. The rearrangement joins TRBV27 to TRBJ1-6; D gene uncertain. CDR3 size: 17 residues. Germline CDR1 reads MNHEY; CDR2 reads SMNVEV (reference sequence). Here the CDR3 reads CASSLDFSSSHNSPLHF. CDR3 coding DNA: TGTGCCAGCAGTTTAGACTTCTCTAGCTCCCATAATTCACCCCTCCACTTT.

This chain links TRBV12-3 or TRBV12-4 with TRBJ2-3; TRBD2 matches at 10 bases. V lost 5 bases and J lost 2; bases outside the gene matches: 7. This CDR3 comprises 16 residues. The CDR3 sequence is CASSHSGTSDTDTQYF. Written as DNA, the CDR3 is TGTGCCAGCAGTCATTCAGGGACTAGCGACACAGATACGCAGTATTTT.

This clonotype was seen many times. The chain couples TRBV28 to TRBJ2-7; 9 bases are shared with TRBD2. The germline V gene encodes CDR1 MDHEN and CDR2 SYDVKM. The V segment lost 4 bases and the J segment 0 bases; nucleotides outside the gene matches: 16. This CDR3 region has 19 residues. As DNA, the CDR3 is TGTGCCAGCAGTTCCCCGCCGGGACTAGCTACCGGGGGCTCCTACGAGCAGTACTTC. It encodes CASSSPPGLATGGSYEQYF.

This clonotype was counted at least ten times. J is TRBJ1-6 and V is TRBV6-1, with D perhaps TRBD1 (6 bases). Germline CDR1 is MNHNS and CDR2 is SASEGT. The CDR3 is made up of 14 amino acids. Trimming took off 7 bases at V and 6 bases at J, with 13 bases between the two ends. The CDR3 region is CASTVDRLNSPLHF. In nucleotides, the CDR3 is TGTGCCAGCACCGTAGACAGGCTTAATTCACCCCTCCACTTT.

This clonotype has ten or more counts. The chain links TRBV20-1 to TRBJ2-5; the D is unclear. CDR3 length: 14 amino acids. V shed 3 bases and J shed 5 bases, with 16 bases lying between them. Germline loops: CDR1 DFQATT, CDR2 SNEGSKA (reference sequence). The CDR3 bases are TGCAGTGCTAGTGAATCGGCAGCAGGCGAGACCCAGTACTTC. Translation: CSASESAAGETQYF.

Remarks on this clonotype: It may be a read error: a sequence one base away is much more abundant. The chain links TRBV27 to TRBJ2-7, with 8 bases aligning to TRBD1. The CDR3 contains 15 residues. CDR1 and CDR2 (germline): MNHEY, SMNVEV (reference sequence). The CDR3 here is CVSSRQTGAILEQYF. The DNA for the CDR3 is TGTGTCAGCAGTCGTCAGACAGGGGCCATCTTAGAGCAGTACTTC.

This clonotype appeared many times. This chain connects TRBV20-1 to TRBJ1-2; D unresolved. V was cut by 4 bases and J by 8 bases, with 11 bases left in between. The CDR3 contains 11 residues. Germline loops: CDR1 DFQATT, CDR2 SNEGSKA (reference sequence). The CDR3 reads CSATVSPGYTF. The CDR3 nucleotides read TGCAGTGCTACTGTATCCCCGGGCTACACCTTC.

This clonotype was observed many times. This chain uses TRBV2 with TRBJ2-7; D gene unclear. Trimming shortened V by 5 bases and J by 6 bases, and 14 bases separated the two germline ends. The germline CDR1 and CDR2 sequences are SNHLY and FYNNEI. The CDR3 covers 13 residues. For the CDR3, the DNA is TGTGCCAGCAGTTTAAGTGGGTTCTCCGAGCAGTACTTC. Encoded protein: CASSLSGFSEQYF.

This clonotype was seen many times. The rearrangement uses TRBV27 and TRBJ1-2; tentative D call: TRBD1 (5 bases). This CDR3 is 14 amino acids long. Per germline, CDR1 MNHEY and CDR2 SMNVEV (reference sequence). Trimming took 5 bases from V and 6 from J, leaving 16 bases between them. This chain's CDR3 is CASSPPGRQNGYTF. Here the CDR3 DNA reads TGTGCCAGCAGTCCCCCGGGCCGACAGAATGGCTACACCTTC.

The V and J genes are TRBV28 and TRBJ1-1; 7 positions agree with TRBD1. CDR3 length: 12 residues. V lost 10 bases and J lost 5; bases outside the gene matches: 7. CDR1 is MDHEN and CDR2 is SYDVKM in the germline V gene. Here the CDR3 DNA reads TGTGCCACAAGACAGGGAAGGACTGAAGCTTTCTTT. Residues: CATRQGRTEAFF.

This clonotype was picked up many times. J is TRBJ2-7 and V is TRBV6-5; D not resolved. The CDR3 length is 15 residues. From germline, CDR1 is MNHEY and CDR2 SVGAGI. V lost 7 bases and J 1 base, leaving 17 bases between the germline ends. CDR3 region: CASTPLAEGSYEQYF. The CDR3 coding sequence is TGTGCCAGCACCCCCTTAGCTGAAGGATCCTACGAGCAGTACTTC.

This clonotype was counted many times. CDR3 nucleotides: TGTGCCAGCAGTCCATCGGGACTAGGAGAGACCCAGTACTTC. Its translation is CASSPSGLGETQYF. This chain uses TRBV27 with TRBJ2-5; 8 bases match TRBD2. The CDR3 is made up of 14 amino acids. The germline gives CDR1 MNHEY, CDR2 SMNVEV (reference sequence). J gave up 4 bases and V 5 bases, and 6 bases lay outside the gene matches.

This clonotype was observed at least ten times. The V and J genes are TRBV24-1 and TRBJ2-7, with D uncertain. The CDR3 extends over 10 amino acids. Trimming left V 7 bases short and J 3 bases short, with 3 bases between. CDR1 KGHDR and CDR2 SFDVKD come from the germline V gene. CDR3 region: CATRYYEQYF. CDR3 DNA sequence: TGTGCCACCAGATACTACGAGCAGTACTTC.

This clonotype has ten or more counts. V is TRBV6-1 and J is TRBJ1-2, with no clear D. Germline CDR1 is MNHNS and CDR2 is SASEGT. Deletions cut 8 bases from V and 5 bases from J, with 9 bases between. The CDR3 extends over 11 amino acids. The CDR3 region has the DNA TGTGCCAGCGGTCGGGAGTATGGCTACACCTTC. Its translation is CASGREYGYTF.

J is TRBJ1-1 and V is TRBV12-3 or TRBV12-4, with D perhaps matching TRBD1 (6 bases). This CDR3 has 14 residues. V dropped 8 bases and J dropped 1 base, with 14 bases sitting between them. The CDR3 protein is CASEVSGENTEAFF. The CDR3 DNA is TGTGCCAGCGAAGTGTCAGGGGAGAACACTGAAGCTTTCTTT.

To note about this clonotype: The conserved phenylalanine or tryptophan is not found at the CDR3 terminus, so this likely reflects a read error. This chain uses TRBV12-5 with TRBJ1-5; no clear D. The germline V gene encodes CDR1 LGHNT and CDR2 FRNRAP. Trimming removed 7 bases from V and 5 bases from J, with 12 bases in between. This CDR3 is built from 13 residues. For the CDR3, the DNA is TGTGCTAGTGATTCCTCCGGGGATCAGCCCCAGCATGTT. It is translated as CASDSSGDQPQHV.

The sample holds many counts of this clonotype. The CDR3 spells CASKDRTSRREQYF. The CDR3, as DNA: TGTGCCAGCAAGGATCGGACTAGCAGACGGGAGCAGTACTTC. The chain uses TRBV6-5 and TRBJ2-7; 8 bases match TRBD2. J was trimmed by 7 bases and V by 7 bases; bases with no gene match: 12. The CDR3 length is 14 residues. Germline values: CDR1 MNHEY, CDR2 SVGAGI.

This clonotype occurred many times. The chain links TRBV5-1 to TRBJ2-7; TRBD1 matches at 8 bases. CDR1 is SGHRS and CDR2 is YFSETQ in the germline V gene. J was trimmed by 1 base and V by 0 bases; bases with no gene match: 6. The CDR3 spans 16 residues. In DNA, the CDR3 is TGCGCCAGCAGCTTGGCCTCGACAGGGGTTTCCTACGAGCAGTACTTC. This sequence encodes CASSLASTGVSYEQYF.

This clonotype was counted many times. The rearrangement joins TRBV29-1 to TRBJ2-7, with 10 nucleotides matching TRBD2. The germline V gene encodes CDR1 SQVTM and CDR2 ANQGSEA. Trimming cost V 6 bases and J 4 bases; bases outside gene matches: 6. This CDR3 has 13 residues. The CDR3 reads CSVLGTSDYEQYF. CDR3 nucleotide sequence: TGCAGCGTCTTGGGGACTAGCGATTACGAGCAGTACTTC.

This clonotype was seen repeatedly, ten times or more. V is TRBV20-1 and J is TRBJ1-5; D gene uncertain. The V gene's germline CDR1 is DFQATT and CDR2 SNEGSKA (reference sequence). The CDR3 sequence is 13 residues long. Trimming cost V 3 bases and J 2 bases, with 8 bases left between them. CDR3 protein: CSASRRGNQPQHF. The CDR3 region has the DNA TGCAGTGCTAGTCGTAGGGGCAATCAGCCCCAGCATTTT.

The CDR3 sequence is CASRGLSGKNTGELFF. As DNA, the CDR3 is TGTGCCAGCAGGGGACTTAGCGGGAAAAACACCGGGGAGCTGTTTTTT. The chain carries TRBV6-2 or TRBV6-3 and TRBJ2-2; 8 bases are shared with TRBD2. The V gene end was trimmed by 6 bases and the J gene end by 2 bases; junction bases not matched to a gene: 8. The CDR3 has 16 residues. Germline V gene sequence: CDR1 MNHEY, CDR2 SVGEGT.

This clonotype has at least ten counts. The chain carries TRBV27 and TRBJ2-7, with a possible D match to TRBD2 (5 bases). The CDR3 spans 18 residues. CDR1 and CDR2 (germline): MNHEY, SMNVEV (reference sequence). V gave up 3 bases and J gave up 2 bases, with 23 bases separating them. The CDR3 DNA follows: TGTGCCAGCAGTTTCCCGGCGGACGAGCGGAGTGCGGCCTACGAGCAGTACTTC. Translating gives CASSFPADERSAAYEQYF.

This clonotype was found many times. The CDR3 sequence: CSASQFRLAGTYEQYF. In DNA form, the CDR3 reads TGCAGTGCTAGCCAGTTCCGACTAGCGGGAACCTACGAGCAGTACTTC. This chain connects TRBV20-1 to TRBJ2-7; TRBD2 aligns across 11 bases. V was clipped by 3 bases and J by 2 bases; unmatched bases: 9. There are 16 residues in the CDR3. Germline V lookup: CDR1 DFQATT, CDR2 SNEGSKA (reference sequence).

The rearrangement links TRBV10-3 to TRBJ2-7; D call uncertain. The ends were cut back, 8 bases at V and 2 bases at J, with 10 bases in the middle. CDR1 is ENHRY, CDR2 SYGVKD, per germline. The CDR3 is made up of 12 amino acids. The CDR3 DNA follows: TGTGCCATCGCGAGTTTGACCTACGAGCAGTACTTC. This gives the protein CAIASLTYEQYF.